This TCR beta chain was sequenced for a study of Graves' ophthalmopathy and Graves' hyperthyroidism. Germline CDR1 and CDR2: SGDLS and YYNGEE. V dropped 3 bases and J dropped 10; count of bases not matched to a gene: 7. CDR3 length equals 15 residues. As the template, RNA transcripts were used to amplify TCR beta CDR3 regions. First-round RT-PCR employed HTBI primers, with a second-round multiplex PCR after it. TCRdb recomputed calls from the multiplex PCR reads with MiXCR, one row per CDR3 protein. The sample shows about 480,000 distinct CDR3 sequences, approximately 15% of them seen only once. This clonotype was detected many times. Sampling around 9.8 ml of fresh peripheral blood provided the PBMCs.

V gene TRBV9 combines with J gene TRBJ1-6, with TRBD1 matching 10 bases. Sequenced: blood. The receptor comes from a woman aged 30 to 39 with Graves' ophthalmopathy. For the CDR3, the DNA is TGTGCCAGCAGCGCCCGGGACAGGGGTTGGTCACCCCTCCACTTT. Amino acid sequence: CASSARDRGWSPLHF.